The 9 T cell receptor beta chains in this list originate from one sample, sequenced in a study of T cell repertoires in cytomegalovirus infection. These receptors are not linked to any known antigen. TCRdb re-called the reads through MiXCR, storing one row per CDR3 protein. In the table there are about 830,000 distinct CDR3 sequences, approximately 29% of which are singletons. Sequences were derived from cultured CD8+ T cells from PBMCs, sampled from culture after CMV antigen stimulation. Source of these receptors: a human donor in good health (CMV status not recorded). Some clones in this sample may be carry-over from other donors' samples.

The DNA of the CDR3 is TGTGCCAGCAGTCGCAACCAGATCGAGCAGTACGTC. Translated: CASSRNQIEQYV. The chain uses TRBV7-9 and TRBJ2-7; D is undetermined. With 6 bases removed from V and 6 bases from J, the gap between germline ends came to 12 bases. Germline-derived CDR1 and CDR2 are SEHNR and FQNEAQ (reference sequence). The CDR3 totals 12 residues.

There are many counts of this clonotype. The chain recombines TRBV7-3 with TRBJ2-1; 7 bases are a match to TRBD2. This CDR3 contains 13 residues. With V trimmed by 5 bases and J by 9 bases, 7 bases remained unmatched. Germline CDR1 SGHTA, CDR2 FQGTGA. The CDR3 here is CASSPGLGVEQFF. In DNA, the CDR3 is TGTGCCAGCAGCCCCGGACTAGGGGTTGAGCAGTTCTTC. The entire variable domain, with the rest obtained from reference TRBV7-3 and TRBJ2-1, is as follows: GAGVSQTPSNKVTEKGKYVELRCDPISGHTALYWYRQSLGQGPEFLIYFQGTGAADDSGLPNDRFFAVRPEGSVSTLKIQRTERGDSAVYLCASSPGLGVEQFFGPGTRLTVL.

This clonotype was seen more than once but under ten times. DNA of the CDR3: TGTGCCAGCAGCTTAGCGTTGAAGGGTGAACAGTACGTC. Translating it yields CASSLALKGEQYV. The chain uses TRBV7-9 and TRBJ2-7; D not certain. V was pared by 0 bases and J by 10 bases, with 13 bases between. The germline V gene has CDR1 SEHNR and CDR2 FQNEAQ (reference sequence). The CDR3 is 13 amino acids.

This clonotype was counted only a few times. The chain recombines TRBV27 with TRBJ1-4; no clear D. Trimming stripped 0 bases from V and 10 bases from J, with 18 bases between. This CDR3 region has 16 residues. The germline CDR1 and CDR2 sequences are MNHEY and SMNVEV (reference sequence). CDR3: CASSLSIGSQAGKLFF. CDR3 DNA: TGTGCCAGCAGTTTATCCATCGGGTCTCAAGCGGGAAAACTGTTTTTT.

This clonotype was detected once. The chain employs TRBV20-1 and TRBJ2-5; the match to TRBD1 covers 7 bases. V was clipped by 1 base and J by 5 bases; unmatched bases: 7. CDR3 length: 14 residues. Germline assignment: CDR1 DFQATT and CDR2 SNEGSKA (reference sequence). CDR3 sequence (DNA): TGCAGTGCTAGAGGCCTAGGACAGGAGGAGACCCAGTACTTC. Residues: CSARGLGQEETQYF.

This clonotype came up many times. The chain combines TRBV7-8 with TRBJ2-2; TRBD1 matches at 9 bases. The ends lost 4 bases at V and 6 bases at J; junction bases unmatched: 9. The CDR3 contains 16 residues. Germline V gene sequence: CDR1 SGHVS, CDR2 FQNEAQ. In DNA, the CDR3 is TGTGCCAGCAGCTCCCCCGGGACAGGGTTGGCCGGGGAGCTGTTTTTT. Translating it yields CASSSPGTGLAGELFF.

The chain joins TRBV7-3 to TRBJ1-4; D is unclear. The CDR3 runs to 14 residues. Germline CDR1 and CDR2: SGHTA and FQGTGA. V gave up 3 bases and J gave up 7 bases, with 12 bases separating them. Here the CDR3 reads CASSFGQDGEKLFF. CDR3 sequence (DNA): TGTGCCAGCAGCTTCGGGCAAGATGGTGAAAAACTGTTTTTT.

The rearrangement links TRBV28 to TRBJ2-7, with D maybe TRBD2 (6 bases). Germline CDR1 and CDR2: MDHEN and SYDVKM. This CDR3 comprises 14 residues. Trimming pared 5 bases from V and 3 bases from J, leaving 14 bases between. CDR3 sequence reads: CASSELGGDYEQYV. CDR3 sequence (DNA): TGTGCCAGCAGTGAACTCGGCGGGGACTACGAGCAGTACGTC.

The chain's CDR3 is CASRGTSGGDTQYF. DNA for the CDR3: TGTGCCAGCAGAGGGACTAGCGGGGGTGATACGCAGTATTTT. The chain is built from TRBV7-9 and TRBJ2-3; TRBD2 agrees at 14 bases. Germline V gene sequence: CDR1 SEHNR, CDR2 FQNEAQ (reference sequence). After removal of 6 bases from V and 6 bases from J, the junction contained 2 bases not matched to a gene. CDR3 length equals 14 residues.